A selection of T cell receptor beta chains follows, all from one sample in a study of neurological immune-mediated disorders. MiXCR was run by TCRdb on the 5' RACE reads, yielding one entry per CDR3 protein. The sample consists of fewer than 75,000 distinct CDR3 sequences, 3.4% of them appearing once. Sequencing used PBMCs. The origin of the receptors is a man aged 35-49 years with multiple sclerosis. CDR3s include the opening cysteine and the closing phenylalanine or tryptophan. A D gene is named only where the DNA matches it firmly. A row's size may be missing; if present it is once, few, many or a size class.

V	D	size	length	J	DNA	CDR3
TRBV12-3/TRBV12-4	.	many	14	TRBJ2-6	TGTGCCAGCAGGGAAGGGTCGGGGGCCAACGTCCTGACTTTC	CASREGSGANVLTF
TRBV19	.	many	14	TRBJ1-1	TGTGCCAGTAGTATAGTCGGCAGAACCTCTGAAGCTTTCTTT	CASSIVGRTSEAFF
TRBV29-1	.	many	12	TRBJ2-7	TGCAGCGTTGACAGGGGGGCGAAGGAGCAGTACTTC	CSVDRGAKEQYF
TRBV24-1	.	many	16	TRBJ2-2	TGTGCCACCAGTGATTTACAGGGCGCCCATCCCGGGGAGCTGTTTTTT	CATSDLQGAHPGELFF
TRBV5-1	.	many	13	TRBJ1-1	TGCGCCAGCAGCGTCAGGACTGGGGCTGAAGCTTTCTTT	CASSVRTGAEAFF
TRBV20-1	TRBD1	many	14	TRBJ1-1	TGCAGTGCCTTACGGGACAGGATGAACACTGAAGCTTTCTTT	CSALRDRMNTEAFF
TRBV29-1	.	many	14	TRBJ1-2	TGCAGCGTTCCAGGCCGGGGCGGATACTATGGCTACACCTTC	CSVPGRGGYYGYTF
TRBV20-1	.	many	15	TRBJ2-1	TGCAGTGCTAGTGGGATCAGCGGCAGGTACAATGAGCAGTTCTTC	CSASGISGRYNEQFF
TRBV20-1	.	many	11	TRBJ2-7	TGCAGTGCTAGAGAGAACTACGAGCAGTACTTC	CSARENYEQYF
TRBV6-1	TRBD2	many	16	TRBJ2-7	TGTGCCAGCAGGGCCATTGAGCGGGAGGGCTTGGGAGAGCAGTACTTC	CASRAIEREGLGEQYF
TRBV9	.	.	14	TRBJ1-6	TGTGCCAGCAGCTGGGAGGGACGCAATTCACACCTCCACTTT	CASSWEGRNSHLHF
TRBV18	.	many	16	TRBJ2-5	TGTGCCAGCTCACGGGACCGACTAGGCTTCCAAGAGACCCAGTACTTC	CASSRDRLGFQETQYF
TRBV5-5	.	many	16	TRBJ2-3	TGTGCCAGCAGCCTATCAGCGGTCGTGGGCACAGATACGCAGTATTTT	CASSLSAVVGTDTQYF
TRBV20-1	.	many	13	TRBJ1-3	TGCAGTGCTAGATCTGGGAATGGAAACACCATATATTTT	CSARSGNGNTIYF
TRBV2	.	many	16	TRBJ2-6	TGTGCCAGCACCGGAGGGGGGGTCTCTGGGGCCAACGTCCTGACTTTC	CASTGGGVSGANVLTF
TRBV29-1	TRBD2	many	16	TRBJ2-1	TGCAGCGTTGATGGGGGGACTAGCGGGACTTACAATGAGCAGTTCTTC	CSVDGGTSGTYNEQFF
TRBV9	.	many	13	TRBJ2-7	TGTGCCAGCAGCGTAGGTAACGACTACGAGCAGTACTTC	CASSVGNDYEQYF
TRBV5-6	.	many	14	TRBJ1-4	TGTGCCAGCAGCCTCAGGGCCGTTAATGAAAAACTGTTTTTT	CASSLRAVNEKLFF
TRBV5-1	TRBD1	many	14	TRBJ1-6	TGCGCCAGCAGCTTAACAGGGGGCGATTCACCCCTCCACTTT	CASSLTGGDSPLHF
TRBV20-1	TRBD2	many	16	TRBJ2-1	TGCAGTGCTACCAGACTAGCGGGGGAATCCTACAATGAGCAGTTCTTC	CSATRLAGESYNEQFF
TRBV20-1	TRBD2	many	14	TRBJ2-1	TGCAGTGCCAAGACTAGCGGGAGGACCTCTGAGCAGTTCTTC	CSAKTSGRTSEQFF
TRBV10-3	.	many	15	TRBJ2-5	TGTGCCATCAGTGACAATTCTGGGGGCAAAGAGACCCAGTACTTC	CAISDNSGGKETQYF
TRBV9	TRBD2	many	16	TRBJ2-1	TGTGCCAGCAGCGTAGGGCTAGCGGGCCACTACAATGAGCAGTTCTTC	CASSVGLAGHYNEQFF
TRBV7-3	TRBD2	many	21	TRBJ2-1	TGTGCCAGCAGCTTAGTCGGTGGGGGACTAGCGGGAGGGGGTTCCTACAATGAGCAGTTCTTC	CASSLVGGGLAGGGSYNEQFF
TRBV15	.	many	15	TRBJ2-3	TGTGCCACCAGCACAATAGCGCGGGGCACAGATACGCAGTATTTT	CATSTIARGTDTQYF
TRBV7-8	.	many	15	TRBJ1-5	TGTGCCAGCAGAAAAGGGTACGCCAGCAATCAGCCCCAGCATTTT	CASRKGYASNQPQHF
TRBV10-2	.	many	13	TRBJ2-1	TGCGCCAGCAGTGAGTGGGGCTACAATGAGCAGTTCTTC	CASSEWGYNEQFF
TRBV5-6	TRBD2	many	15	TRBJ2-1	TGTGCCAGCAGCCCCGGTACTAGCGGCCACAATGAGCAGTTCTTC	CASSPGTSGHNEQFF
TRBV7-8	.	many	16	TRBJ1-4	TGTGCCAGCAGCCCCGACTACGGGACGGTTAATGAAAAACTGTTTTTT	CASSPDYGTVNEKLFF
TRBV28	.	.	16	TRBJ1-5	TGTGCCAGCAGTTTAGAGGGGTTAGGAAACAATAAGACCCAGAATTTT	CASSLEGLGNNKTQNF
TRBV5-1	TRBD1	many	14	TRBJ1-4	TGCGCCAGCAGCTCCGGGACAGGGAATGAAAAACTGTTTTTT	CASSSGTGNEKLFF
TRBV29-1	.	many	12	TRBJ1-2	TGCAGCGTTATGGGTACCTTCTATGGCTACACCTTC	CSVMGTFYGYTF
TRBV25-1	.	many	14	TRBJ2-7	TGTGCCAGCAGTGAAAGTGGGACAACTGGGGAGCAGTACTTC	CASSESGTTGEQYF
TRBV20-1	TRBD2	many	16	TRBJ2-2	TGCAGTGCTAGAGATTATTTAGCGGGGGAGACCGGGGAGCTGTTTTTT	CSARDYLAGETGELFF
TRBV3-1	.	many	16	TRBJ2-3	TGTGCCAGCAGCCAGGGGGTGAGCGGATACACAGATACGCAGTATTTT	CASSQGVSGYTDTQYF
TRBV6-5	TRBD1	many	13	TRBJ2-7	TGTGCCAGCGCCCCGGGACAGCAGTACGAGCAGTACTTC	CASAPGQQYEQYF
TRBV19	.	few	14	TRBJ1-2	TGTGCCAGTAGTATACCCCAGTCAGAGTATGGCTACACCTTC	CASSIPQSEYGYTF
TRBV24-1	TRBD2	many	16	TRBJ2-5	TGTGCCACCAGTGACCCGACTAGCAATGTAGGAGAGACCCAGTACTTC	CATSDPTSNVGETQYF
TRBV27	.	few	15	TRBJ2-2	TGTGCCAGCAGTTTATCGGGAGCGAACACCGGGGAGCTGTTTTTT	CASSLSGANTGELFF